The 4 T cell receptor beta chains listed next were all sequenced from one sample in a study of cytomegalovirus exposure and HLA in healthy donors. 13 Jbeta primers and 60 Vbeta primers were used for the PCR. The repertoire was sequenced with immunoSEQ multiplex PCR; TCRdb's copy has only in-frame clones and lacks some. This table holds about 130,000 clones, over 60% found once. The specimen was PBMCs. These receptors all stem from a male donor in good health and CMV-seropositive.

This sequence joins TRBV13 and TRBJ2-7, with D maybe TRBD2 (7 bases). The V gene lost 3 bases and the J gene lost 2 bases, with 14 bases spanning the gap. From germline, CDR1 is PRHDT and CDR2 FYEKMQ (reference sequence). The CDR3 has 15 amino acids. Here the CDR3 reads CASSLSQGLTYEQYF. DNA for the CDR3: TGTGCCAGCAGCTTGTCACAGGGACTAACCTACGAGCAGTACTTC.

This chain joins TRBV28 and TRBJ1-5; 10 bases fit TRBD1. Germline CDR1 reads MDHEN; CDR2 reads SYDVKM. V shed 5 bases and J 3 bases; nucleotides not matched to a gene: 4. The CDR3 is 15 amino acids. CDR3 DNA sequence: TGTGCCAGCAGTCGGACAGGGGGATTCAATCAGCCCCAGCATTTT. It yields the protein CASSRTGGFNQPQHF.

The rearrangement links TRBV5-1 to TRBJ1-3; D gene ambiguous. The CDR3 extends over 15 amino acids. V was pared by 4 bases and J by 4 bases, with 15 bases between. Germline V CDR1 and CDR2: SGHRS, YFSETQ. DNA for the CDR3: TGCGCCAGCAGCCCTGCCCCGCGGTCCGGAAACACCATATATTTT. Amino acid sequence: CASSPAPRSGNTIYF.

This chain uses TRBV7-2 with TRBJ2-3, with D hard to call. Trimming removed 5 bases from V and 0 bases from J, with 9 bases in between. The CDR3 has 14 residues. Germline V gene sequence: CDR1 SGHTA, CDR2 FQGNSA. The CDR3 DNA sequence: TGTGCCAGCAGCCCCTCAGGTAGCACAGATACGCAGTATTTT. Its protein product is CASSPSGSTDTQYF.